This T cell receptor beta chain was recovered during a study of shared clonotypes between healthy human individuals. Across the study: Researchers assigned three CD4 naive, three CD4 memory, two CD8 naive and one CD8 memory plate to each donor.

Naive CD8 cells lacked CD45RO, underwent positive selection for CCR7 and left out terminally differentiated effector memory CD45RA+ cells. Using immunoSEQ multiplex PCR, the repertoire was profiled, and TCRdb retains in-frame clones only, with some absent. The data contain about 2.1 million clones, about 93% of them singletons. In the case of this clone: Other DNA sequences in this sample translate to the same CDR3.

Germline V CDR1 and CDR2: MNHEY, SMNVEV (reference sequence). V lost 5 bases to trimming and J lost 4 bases, with 9 bases between them. CDR3 size: 13 residues. Material: naive CD8+ T cells from PBMCs. This chain links TRBV27 with TRBJ1-5, with TRBD1 as a possible D gene (6 bases). The source is a man aged 18 to 29 in good health. Some clones in this sample may be carry-over from other donors' samples. CDR3 coding DNA: TGTGCCAGCAGTCCCAGGGGTAATCAGCCCCAGCATTTT. It specifies CASSPRGNQPQHF.